This TCR beta chain was sequenced in a study of OX40 agonist ivuxolimab in advanced cancers. Study overall: Patients receiving dose escalation had hepatocellular carcinoma, melanoma, renal cell or head and neck cancer. A history of anti-PD-1, anti-PD-L1 or anti-CTLA-4 therapy was acceptable, and more than 30% had some.

Data came from immunoSEQ multiplex PCR; TCRdb stores just in-frame clones and leaves some out. The data contain under 140,000 clones, roughly nine tenths of them singletons. The V and J ends lost 0 bases and 1 base, in that order; junction bases with no gene match: 0. The germline gives CDR1 SGHNT, CDR2 YYREEE (reference sequence). CDR3 length: 16 residues. Points from the study as a whole: The study found among the lowest clonal expansion in partial responders at 0.1-3.0 mg/kg.

Points on this clone: Its antigen is still unknown.

The rearrangement links TRBV5-4 to TRBJ2-3, with TRBD2 matching 12 bases. The sequences come from CD4+ or CD8+ T cells sorted from blood, collected in a trial of the OX40 agonist ivuxolimab. The origin of this receptor is an adult with an advanced solid tumor such as melanoma, head and neck, liver or kidney cancer. The CDR3 loop reads CASSLGLAGGTDTQYF. Here the CDR3 DNA reads TGTGCCAGCAGCTTGGGACTAGCGGGGGGCACAGATACGCAGTATTTT. The full variable domain, completed using reference TRBV5-4 and TRBJ2-3, is ETGVTQSPTHLIKTRGQQVTLRCSSQSGHNTVSWYQQALGQGPQFIFQYYREEENGRGNFPPRFSGLQFPNYSSELNVNALELDDSALYLCASSLGLAGGTDTQYFGPGTRLTVL.